Below are 10 T cell receptor beta chains sequenced from a single sample in a study of cytomegalovirus exposure and HLA in healthy donors. Vbeta (60) and Jbeta (13) primers were used in the PCR. Assay: immunoSEQ multiplex PCR; the TCRdb copy retains only in-frame clones and omits some. In total, the table holds approximately 140,000 clones. Sequencing was done on a sample of PBMCs. These receptors were taken from a woman aged 18-29 years in good health and CMV-seronegative.

This chain joins TRBV7-2 and TRBJ2-1, with a possible D match to TRBD2 (6 bases). Germline V lookup: CDR1 SGHTA, CDR2 FQGNSA. The ends were cut back, 7 bases at V and 7 bases at J, with 20 bases in the middle. CDR3 size: 15 residues. The CDR3 DNA reads as TGTGCCAGCACTGCCGGGAGCCTACCGGGGAATGAGCAGTTCTTC. Protein sequence: CASTAGSLPGNEQFF.

The chain recombines TRBV7-8 with TRBJ2-6; D uncertain. Germline lookup yields CDR1 SGHVS and CDR2 FQNEAQ. V was shortened by 0 bases and J by 2 bases, with 5 bases between the two germline ends. This CDR3 contains 15 residues. DNA of the CDR3: TGTGCCAGCAGCTTAGCGCAGGCTGGGGCCAACGTCCTGACTTTC. Translated, it gives CASSLAQAGANVLTF.

V gene TRBV11-1 combines with J gene TRBJ2-7; D perhaps matches TRBD2 (6 bases). The ends were cut back, 4 bases at V and 5 bases at J, with 18 bases in the middle. The CDR3 has 15 amino acids. In germline, CDR1 is SGHAT, CDR2 FQDESV (reference sequence). The DNA of the CDR3 is TGTGCCAGCAGCTCTAGACCGCCCGGGGGAAACGAGCAGTACTTC. This translates into CASSSRPPGGNEQYF.

The genes are TRBV6-5 and TRBJ1-4, with 7 bases lining up with TRBD1. The CDR3 sequence is 15 residues long. The ends lost 6 bases at V and 8 bases at J; junction bases unmatched: 12. CDR1 is MNHEY, CDR2 SVGAGI, per germline. CDR3 in amino acids: CASRPGTARGEKLFF. CDR3 coding DNA: TGTGCCAGCAGGCCTGGGACAGCCCGTGGAGAAAAACTGTTTTTT.

CDR3 sequence: CSVVSGDQETQYF. The CDR3 region has the DNA TGCAGCGTCGTTAGCGGAGACCAAGAGACCCAGTACTTC. V and J are TRBV29-1 and TRBJ2-5, with a possible D match to TRBD2 (6 bases). Germline CDR1 reads SQVTM; CDR2 reads ANQGSEA. The CDR3 totals 13 residues. V was pared by 6 bases and J by 0 bases, with 11 bases between.

The V and J genes are TRBV6-5 and TRBJ1-1; D not certain. Trimming stripped 0 bases from V and 5 bases from J, with 10 bases between. The CDR3 sequence is 14 residues long. Per the germline V gene, CDR1 is MNHEY and CDR2 is SVGAGI. The CDR3, as DNA: TGTGCCAGCAGTTACTCGGCCGACGGGACTGAAGCTTTCTTT. Residues: CASSYSADGTEAFF.

The CDR3 loop reads CASSATGGGWAFF. The CDR3 DNA is TGTGCCAGCAGCGCTACAGGGGGCGGGTGGGCTTTCTTT. The genes are TRBV9 and TRBJ1-1; 9 positions agree with TRBD1. The J segment lost 11 bases and the V segment lost 3 bases, leaving 8 bases of the junction unmatched. In germline, CDR1 is SGDLS, CDR2 YYNGEE. CDR3 size: 13 residues.

The chain uses TRBV18 and TRBJ2-3, with D possibly matching TRBD1 (7 bases). The germline V and J ends were trimmed by 3 bases and 1 base, with 14 bases remaining between them. The CDR3 totals 16 residues. CDR1 is KGHSH, CDR2 LQKENI, per germline. CDR3 bases: TGTGCCAGCTCACCGCGGACAGGCGGGGGCACAGATACGCAGTATTTT. Protein sequence: CASSPRTGGGTDTQYF.

The chain couples TRBV4-2 to TRBJ1-1, with D hard to call. The germline V gene has CDR1 LGHNA and CDR2 YNFKEQ. This CDR3 region has 15 residues. The ends were cut back, 1 base at V and 1 base at J, with 10 bases in the middle. The CDR3 DNA follows: TGTGCCAGCAGCCAAGCCCAAACGGGGAACACTGAAGCTTTCTTT. This translates into CASSQAQTGNTEAFF.

CDR3 DNA: TGTGCCAGCAGTGAACAGGCGGGGAGGTACAATGAGCAGTTCTTC. Protein: CASSEQAGRYNEQFF. The chain combines TRBV2 with TRBJ2-1; possibly TRBD2 for D (6 bases). Germline values: CDR1 SNHLY, CDR2 FYNNEI. The germline V and J ends were trimmed by 2 bases and 4 bases, with 12 bases remaining between them. This CDR3 has 15 amino acids.